This T cell receptor (beta chain) was captured by sequencing in a study of blood T cell repertoires in COVID-19. On the study more broadly: The study drew acute and convalescent COVID-19 samples from the United States, Italy and Spain. Nucleic acid was either cDNA or gDNA, and it came from T cells, B-cell-depleted T cells, or PBMCs.

Some clones are missing from TCRdb's copy, which holds only in-frame ones; the method was immunoSEQ multiplex PCR. Of roughly 220,000 clones listed, about 80% are singletons. CDR3 length: 12 residues. The junction had 2 bases not matched to a gene; V was cut back by 6 bases and J by 5 bases. The germline V gene has CDR1 SGHAT and CDR2 FQNNGV. This chain connects TRBV11-2 to TRBJ2-3, with 7 bases lining up with TRBD2. Source material: PBMCs or T cells enriched from blood (not recorded which). The origin of this receptor is a middle-aged man who had recovered from COVID-19. The CDR3 sequence: CASRWGGDTQYF. The CDR3 DNA reads as TGTGCCAGCAGGTGGGGGGGAGATACGCAGTATTTT.